The present T cell receptor beta chain was sequenced within a study of T cell responses to AZD1222 COVID-19 vaccine (dated by TCRdb to the early 2020s). The study in broad terms: TCR sequencing covered 233 trial participants: roughly 200 given two doses of AZD1222 and about 26 given two doses of MenACWY control vaccine. Enrollment into the trials was organized by age into subgroups of 18-55, 56-69 and 70-plus years, and those subgroups contained roughly 150, 30 and 60 TCR-sequenced participants, respectively.

Broader findings and caveats from the paper: Reportedly, close to half of the unique spike-specific TCRs recognized epitopes lying outside the regions that are mutated in the B.1.351 and B.1.1.7 variants. Because no day 14 peak-response samples were available, the repertoires could be characterized only after the peak T cell response. Conclusions about previously exposed vaccinees were limited because only six AZD1222 recipients were SARS-CoV-2 seropositive at baseline. The whole spike protein was spanned by vaccine-associated CD4 TCRs, and dominant responses were seen in regions 160-218 and 743-854. In the small 56-69-year group, the increase in depth fell short of significance, most likely because of low power. Participants were mostly white British, with more females than males. The authors suggested clonal diversity may have been underestimated. A significant rise in spike-specific TCR breadth and depth was observed after two AZD1222 doses relative to day 0 and relative to MenACWY recipients.

For this clone: Its cognate antigen has yet to be identified. The sample holds no much larger clone one base away, and base qualities are not on file.

The CDR3 regions of human TCRbeta chains were subjected to immunosequencing. The study's processing was this. TCRs in the repertoires were compared against a reference library of SARS-CoV-2-specific TCRs that had been generated with the MIRA antigen-specificity platform. Breadth meant the fraction of unique TCRs that were SARS-CoV-2-associated, whereas depth meant the fraction of total T cells that were SARS-CoV-2-associated. Each spike-specific TCR was assigned to its reactive spike region and to a CD4 or CD8 class using the MIRA data. Log10-transformed breadth and depth values were compared by one-way ANOVA with Sidak's multiple comparisons tests. TCRdb limited this immuneACCESS table to in-frame rearrangements with V and J called. A share of clones is missing; checked studies link under half to unresolved V genes, and the rest is unexplained. The DNA gave D and trimming, while V, J and clone size come from that table. The sample data list about 83,000 clones, and approximately 88% of these were observed just once. The top ten hold roughly 5% of the sample.

CDR1 and CDR2, looked up from the germline V gene, are SQVTM and ANQGSEA. The CDR3 sequence holds 12 residues, the cysteine and phenylalanine included. Only CDR3 DNA is held: 36 bases, read in frame from base 1. V is cut by 0 bases and J by 4 bases, and the space between the germline ends is 6 bases. The sample's time point label is to be understood as: baseline before first vaccination. The meaning of the sample's treatment or condition label: meningococcal conjugate vaccine given as trial control. Vaccinee samples came from UK trials COV001 and COV002, including a single-blind randomized controlled phase 2/3 trial of AZD1222 (ChAdOx1 nCoV-19) in healthy adults. Trial participant PBMC samples were collected at day 0 and day 28 after the second dose for TCRbeta chain sequencing.

Recombination joined TRBV29-1 with TRBJ2-5, with no confidently assigned D gene. The source of this sequence is an adult in good health. The specimen was peripheral blood, collected on day 0 of MenACWY control vaccination. In nucleotides, the sequence is TGCAGCGTTGAAGAGGTCCGAGAGACCCAGTACTTC. Its translation reads: CSVEEVRETQYF. The variable domain in full, with residues beyond the CDR3 obtained from the reference TRBV29-1 and TRBJ2-5 genes, is SAVISQKPSRDICQRGTSLTIQCQVDSQVTMMFWYRQQPGQSLTLIATANQGSEATYESGFVIDKFPISRPNLTFSTLTVSNMSPEDSSIYLCSVEEVRETQYFGPGTRLLVL.